This T cell receptor beta chain was obtained from a study of response to subunit inactivated influenza vaccine. This CDR3 region has 15 residues. V lost 3 bases and J lost 5; bases outside the gene matches: 7. One entry per CDR3 protein, called by TCRdb with MiXCR from the RT-PCR reads. The data contain roughly 710,000 distinct CDR3 sequences, 11% to 15% of them seen just once; the ten biggest clones take up 7.5% to 9%. This receptor was identified in a man aged 50 to 60 who received an inactivated influenza vaccine. The input for sequencing was PBMCs from blood, taken less than 15 days before vaccination. The rearrangement joins TRBV12-3 or TRBV12-4 to TRBJ2-7, with TRBD1 identical over 10 bases. This CDR3 reads CASSFLTGGQNEQYF. CDR3 DNA: TGTGCCAGCAGTTTCTTGACAGGGGGCCAGAACGAGCAGTACTTC.